A selection of T cell receptor beta chains follows, all from one sample in a study of blood T cell repertoires in COVID-19. Generated by immunoSEQ multiplex PCR, the TCRdb table keeps only in-frame clones and is missing some. The top ten hold roughly a fifth of the sample, which has some 120,000 clones, around four fifths seen once. Specimen: peripheral blood. The origin of the receptors is an elderly man with acute or convalescent COVID-19. Each CDR3 is given with its conserved first and last residue. A D gene is named only where the DNA matches it firmly. The size entry is marked missing in some rows and otherwise reads once, few, many or a size class.

j_call d_call clone_size v_call cdr3_nt cdr3_aa
TRBJ2-1 TRBD2 NA TRBV9 TGTGCCAGCAGCCCGAGACTAGCGGGGGGTAACAATGAGCAGTTCTTC CASSPRLAGGNNEQFF
TRBJ2-7 TRBD1 NA TRBV7-9 TGTGCCAGCAGCTTAGAGGGGGCAGGTCCCTACGAGCAGTACTTC CASSLEGAGPYEQYF
TRBJ1-5 NA NA TRBV28 TGTGCCAGCAGGAGACAGCCTTATAGCAATCAGCCCCAGCATTTT CASRRQPYSNQPQHF
TRBJ2-1 NA NA TRBV7-2 TGTGCCAGCAGCCCAAACTACCCCTTCAATGAGCAGTTCTTC CASSPNYPFNEQFF
TRBJ2-1 TRBD2 NA TRBV6-5 TGTGCCAGCAGCGCCATAGGGCGGGAGGGTGAGCAGTTCTTC CASSAIGREGEQFF
TRBJ2-7 TRBD1 NA TRBV14 TGTGCCAGCAGCCAAGGGTACCGGGACAGGACGTACGAGCAGTACTTC CASSQGYRDRTYEQYF
TRBJ2-3 NA few TRBV2 TGTGCCAGCAGGGAGGGACCAGATACGCAGTATTTT CASREGPDTQYF
TRBJ1-2 NA NA TRBV6-5 TGTGCCACCCAGGGTAACTATGGCTACACCTTC CATQGNYGYTF
TRBJ2-2 NA few TRBV24-1 TGTGCCACCAGTTTAGGCCAGGCGAACACCGGGGAGCTGTTTTTT CATSLGQANTGELFF
TRBJ2-3 TRBD2 NA TRBV28 TGTGCCAGCACGCTGCTAGCGGGGGGCCTGGCAGATACGCAGTATTTT CASTLLAGGLADTQYF
TRBJ2-1 NA NA TRBV5-1 TGCGCCAGCAGCTTGGTGGTCGGGGAATACAATGAGCAGTTCTTC CASSLVVGEYNEQFF
TRBJ2-1 TRBD2 NA TRBV4-1 TGCGCCAGCAGCCAAGAAGAGCGGGGGTCCTACAATGAGCAGTTCTTC CASSQEERGSYNEQFF
TRBJ2-5 NA NA TRBV25-1 TGTGCCAGCAGTGAATATTATAGCGAGACCCAGTACTTC CASSEYYSETQYF
TRBJ2-1 TRBD2 NA TRBV18 TGTGCCAGCTCACCATTTAGCGGGGGGTCCTACAATGAGCAGTTCTTC CASSPFSGGSYNEQFF
TRBJ1-4 TRBD1 NA TRBV19 TGTGCCAGTAGACTAACAGGGGCTGAAAAACTGTTTTTT CASRLTGAEKLFF
TRBJ1-6 NA NA TRBV5-1 TGCGCCAGCAGCTTTTCAGGGTGGGATTCACCCCTCCACTTT CASSFSGWDSPLHF
TRBJ2-7 NA NA TRBV14 TGTGCCAGCAGCCAAGTGTACGGGGGCGAGCAGTACTTC CASSQVYGGEQYF
TRBJ2-7 TRBD2 NA TRBV13 TGTGCCAGCAGCCACCGAACGGGGAGGGTCTCCTACGAGCAGTACTTC CASSHRTGRVSYEQYF
TRBJ1-5 TRBD1 many TRBV2 TGTGCCAGCAGTGGAGGACAGGCTAGCAATCAGCCCCAGCATTTT CASSGGQASNQPQHF
TRBJ2-3 NA few TRBV3-1/TRBV3-2 TGTGCCAGCAGCCAGGGTAAGGAGAGTACGCAGTATTTT CASSQGKESTQYF
TRBJ2-4 NA NA TRBV18 TGTGCCAGCTCACTAGGGGTTGCCAAAAACATTCAGTACTTC CASSLGVAKNIQYF
TRBJ2-7 TRBD2 NA TRBV9 TGTGCCAGCAGCTCTTCCCCTCACGGGGGGGAGCAGTACTTC CASSSSPHGGEQYF
TRBJ2-5 NA NA TRBV10-2 TGCGCCAGCAGTGAGGTTATCGAGACCCAGTACTTC CASSEVIETQYF
TRBJ2-7 TRBD1 NA TRBV19 TGTGCCAGTAGTCTCGGGACAGGTGTCCTCGAGCAGTACTTC CASSLGTGVLEQYF
TRBJ2-1 TRBD1 NA TRBV20-1 TGCAGTGCTAGGACAGGGACTGAGCAGTTCTTC CSARTGTEQFF
TRBJ2-3 NA once TRBV6-2/TRBV6-3 TGTGCCAGCAGTTACTCGCCGGGGGGACAAGATACGCAGTATTTT CASSYSPGGQDTQYF
TRBJ1-1 TRBD1 once TRBV6-5 TGTGCCAGCATTAACCCCCCCCAGGGGGCGAGCTTT CASINPPQGASF
TRBJ1-5 NA NA TRBV7-9 TGTGCCAGCGCGATAGACAGTGATTATCAGCCCCAGCATTTT CASAIDSDYQPQHF